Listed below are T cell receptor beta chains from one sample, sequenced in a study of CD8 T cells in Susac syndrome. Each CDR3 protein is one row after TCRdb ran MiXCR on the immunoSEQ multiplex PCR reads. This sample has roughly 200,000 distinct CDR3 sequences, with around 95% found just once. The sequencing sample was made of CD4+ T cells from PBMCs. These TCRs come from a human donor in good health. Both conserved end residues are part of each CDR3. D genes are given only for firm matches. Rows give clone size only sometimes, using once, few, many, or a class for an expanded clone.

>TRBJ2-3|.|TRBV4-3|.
TGCGCCAGCAGCCAAGATGTAAGCTCAGATACGCAGTATTTT
CASSQDVSSDTQYF
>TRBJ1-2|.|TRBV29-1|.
TGCAGCGTTACCTTCATTGACTATGGCTACACCTTC
CSVTFIDYGYTF
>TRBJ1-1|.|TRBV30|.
TGTGCCTGGAGTGTACGTATGAACACTGAAGCTTTCTTT
CAWSVRMNTEAFF
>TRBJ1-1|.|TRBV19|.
TGTGCCAGTAGTATTACAACTTCGAACACTGAAGCTTTCTTT
CASSITTSNTEAFF
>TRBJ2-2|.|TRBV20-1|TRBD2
TGCAGTGCTAGAGCCTCATTAGATTGGCGGGAGGGCACCGGGGAGCTGTTTTTT
CSARASLDWREGTGELFF
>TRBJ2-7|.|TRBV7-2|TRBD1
TGTGCCTCAGGCATGAGGCAGGGGGTCTACGAGCAGTACTTC
CASGMRQGVYEQYF
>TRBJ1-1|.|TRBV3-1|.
TGTGCCAGCAGCCAAGATACAGAGAACACTGAAGCTTTCTTT
CASSQDTENTEAFF
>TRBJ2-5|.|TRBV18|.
TGTGCCAGCTCACCAGAGGCGGAGACCCAGTACTTC
CASSPEAETQYF
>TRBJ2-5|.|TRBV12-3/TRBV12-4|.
TGTGCCAGCAGCACTGAAGCGGGTGGCCAAGAGACCCAGTACTTC
CASSTEAGGQETQYF
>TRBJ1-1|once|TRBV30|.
TGTGCCTGGAGTAACGGACAGTACGAAGCTTTCTTT
CAWSNGQYEAFF
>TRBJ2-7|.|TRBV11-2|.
TGTGCCAGCAGCTGGTTCAACGAGCAGTACTTC
CASSWFNEQYF
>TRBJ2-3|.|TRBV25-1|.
TGTGCCAGCACCGGTGACAGGAGATACACAGATACGCAGTATTTT
CASTGDRRYTDTQYF
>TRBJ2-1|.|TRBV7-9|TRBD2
TGTGCCAGCAGCGGACTAGAAGATAACAATGAGCAGTTCTTC
CASSGLEDNNEQFF
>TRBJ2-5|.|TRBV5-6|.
TGTGCCAGCAGCTTGGGACAGGTACGAGAGACCCAGTACTTC
CASSLGQVRETQYF
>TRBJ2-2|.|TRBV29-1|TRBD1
TGCAGCGGGGGGGACAGGGCGGTCACCGGGGAGCTGTTTTTT
CSGGDRAVTGELFF